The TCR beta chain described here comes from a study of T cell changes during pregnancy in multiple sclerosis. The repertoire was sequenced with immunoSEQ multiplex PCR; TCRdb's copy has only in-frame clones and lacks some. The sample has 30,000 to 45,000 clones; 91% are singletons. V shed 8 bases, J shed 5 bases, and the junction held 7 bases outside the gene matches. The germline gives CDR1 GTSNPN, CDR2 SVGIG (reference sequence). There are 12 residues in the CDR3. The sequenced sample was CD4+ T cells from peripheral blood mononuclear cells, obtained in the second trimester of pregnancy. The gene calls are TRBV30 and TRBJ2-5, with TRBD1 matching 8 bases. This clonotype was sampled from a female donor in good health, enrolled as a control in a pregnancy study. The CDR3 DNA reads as TGTGCCACCTCAGGGGGCGGGGAGACCCAGTACTTC. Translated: CATSGGGETQYF.